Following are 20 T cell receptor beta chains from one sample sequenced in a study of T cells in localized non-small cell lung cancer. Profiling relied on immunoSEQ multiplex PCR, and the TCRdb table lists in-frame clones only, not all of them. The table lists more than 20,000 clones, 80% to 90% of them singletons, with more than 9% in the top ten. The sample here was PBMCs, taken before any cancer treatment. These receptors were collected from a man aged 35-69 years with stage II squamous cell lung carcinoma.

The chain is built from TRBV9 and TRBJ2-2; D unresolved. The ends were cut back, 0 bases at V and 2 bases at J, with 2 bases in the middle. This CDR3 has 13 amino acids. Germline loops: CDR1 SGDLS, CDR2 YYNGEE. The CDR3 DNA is TGTGCCAGCAGCGTAGACAACACCGGGGAGCTGTTTTTT. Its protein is CASSVDNTGELFF.

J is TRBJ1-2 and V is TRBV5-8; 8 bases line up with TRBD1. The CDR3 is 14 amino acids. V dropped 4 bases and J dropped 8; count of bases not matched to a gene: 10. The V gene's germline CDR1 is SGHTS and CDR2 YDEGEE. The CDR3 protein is CASSRPGTGVGYTF. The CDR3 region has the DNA TGTGCCAGCAGCCGTCCCGGGACAGGTGTCGGCTACACCTTC.

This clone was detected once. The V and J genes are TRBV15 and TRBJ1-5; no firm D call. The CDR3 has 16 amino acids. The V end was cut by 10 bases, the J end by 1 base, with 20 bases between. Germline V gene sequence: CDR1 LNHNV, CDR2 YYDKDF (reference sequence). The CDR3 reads CASSSGVTMSNQPQHF. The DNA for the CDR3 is TGTGCCAGTTCCTCCGGGGTGACTATGAGCAATCAGCCCCAGCATTTT.

This chain's CDR3 is CASSFPQGAIGAEAFF. DNA of the CDR3: TGTGCCAGCAGCTTCCCGCAGGGCGCAATTGGCGCTGAAGCTTTCTTT. The V call is TRBV7-2, the J call TRBJ1-1, with D perhaps matching TRBD1 (5 bases). Germline CDR1 reads SGHTA; CDR2 reads FQGNSA. V dropped 3 bases and J dropped 6 bases, with 20 bases sitting between them. The CDR3 has 16 amino acids.

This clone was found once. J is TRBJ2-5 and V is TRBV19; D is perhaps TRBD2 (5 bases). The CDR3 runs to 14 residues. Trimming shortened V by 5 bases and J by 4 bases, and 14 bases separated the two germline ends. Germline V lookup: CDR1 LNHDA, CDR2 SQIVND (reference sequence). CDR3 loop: CASSSVGAPETQYF. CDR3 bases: TGTGCCAGTAGTTCAGTGGGAGCCCCAGAGACCCAGTACTTC.

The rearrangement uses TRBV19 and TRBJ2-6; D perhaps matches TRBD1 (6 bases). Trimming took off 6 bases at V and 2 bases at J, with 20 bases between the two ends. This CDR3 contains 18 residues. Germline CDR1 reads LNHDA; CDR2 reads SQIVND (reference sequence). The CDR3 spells CASRGWDTVRAGANVLTF. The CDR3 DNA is TGTGCCAGTAGGGGTTGGGACACGGTTCGCGCTGGGGCCAACGTCCTGACTTTC.

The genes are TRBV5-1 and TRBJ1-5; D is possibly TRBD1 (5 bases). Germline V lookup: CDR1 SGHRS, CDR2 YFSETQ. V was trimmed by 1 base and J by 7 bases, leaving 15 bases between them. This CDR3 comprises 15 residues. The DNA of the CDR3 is TGCGCCAGCAGCTTGACCCGTCAGGGTACCCAGCCCCAGCATTTT. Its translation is CASSLTRQGTQPQHF.

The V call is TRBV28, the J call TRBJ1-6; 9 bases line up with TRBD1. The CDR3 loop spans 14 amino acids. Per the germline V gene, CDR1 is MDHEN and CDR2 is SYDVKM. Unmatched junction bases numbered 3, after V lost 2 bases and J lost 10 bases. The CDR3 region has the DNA TGTGCCAGCAGTTTAGGACAGGGGAGATCACCCCTCCACTTT. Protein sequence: CASSLGQGRSPLHF. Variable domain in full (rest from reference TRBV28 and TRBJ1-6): DVKVTQSSRYLVKRTGEKVFLECVQDMDHENMFWYRQDPGLGLRLIYFSYDVKMKEKGDIPEGYSVSREKKERFSLILESASTNQTSMYLCASSLGQGRSPLHFGNGTRLTVT.

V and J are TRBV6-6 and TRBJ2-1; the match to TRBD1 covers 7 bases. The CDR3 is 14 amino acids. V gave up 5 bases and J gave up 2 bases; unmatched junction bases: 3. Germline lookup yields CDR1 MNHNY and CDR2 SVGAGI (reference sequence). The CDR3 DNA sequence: TGTGCCAGCAGTAGACAGGGCGCCTACAATGAGCAGTTCTTC. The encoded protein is CASSRQGAYNEQFF.

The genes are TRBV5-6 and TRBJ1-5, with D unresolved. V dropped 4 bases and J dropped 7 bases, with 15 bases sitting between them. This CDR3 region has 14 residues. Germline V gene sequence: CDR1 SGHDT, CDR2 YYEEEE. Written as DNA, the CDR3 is TGTGCCAGCAGCCCCTCCGGGGATGGCCAGCCCCAGCATTTT. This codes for CASSPSGDGQPQHF.

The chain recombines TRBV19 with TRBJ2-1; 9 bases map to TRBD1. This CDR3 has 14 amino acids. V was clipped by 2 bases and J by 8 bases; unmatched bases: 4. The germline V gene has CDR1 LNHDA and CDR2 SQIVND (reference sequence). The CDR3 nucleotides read TGTGCCAGTAGTATACGACAGGGGGGCGATGAGCAGTTCTTC. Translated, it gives CASSIRQGGDEQFF.

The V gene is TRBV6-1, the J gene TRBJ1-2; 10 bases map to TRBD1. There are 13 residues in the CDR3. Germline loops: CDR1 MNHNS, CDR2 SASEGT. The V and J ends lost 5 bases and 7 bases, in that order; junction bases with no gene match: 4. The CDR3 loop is CASSLGTGVGYTF. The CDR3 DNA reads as TGTGCCAGCAGTTTAGGGACAGGGGTTGGCTACACCTTC.

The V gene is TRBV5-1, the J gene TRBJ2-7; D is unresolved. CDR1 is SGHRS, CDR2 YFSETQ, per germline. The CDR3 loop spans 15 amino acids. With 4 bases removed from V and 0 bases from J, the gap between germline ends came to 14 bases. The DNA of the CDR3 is TGCGCCAGCAGCGACCCGACGGAGAGCTCCTACGAGCAGTACTTC. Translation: CASSDPTESSYEQYF.

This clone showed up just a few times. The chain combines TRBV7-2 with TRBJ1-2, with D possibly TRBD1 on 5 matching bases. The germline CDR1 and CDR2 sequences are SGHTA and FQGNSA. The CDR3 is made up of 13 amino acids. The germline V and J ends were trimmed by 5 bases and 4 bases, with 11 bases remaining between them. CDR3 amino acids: CASSPTGGYGYTF. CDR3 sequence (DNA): TGTGCCAGCAGCCCGACGGGGGGCTATGGCTACACCTTC.

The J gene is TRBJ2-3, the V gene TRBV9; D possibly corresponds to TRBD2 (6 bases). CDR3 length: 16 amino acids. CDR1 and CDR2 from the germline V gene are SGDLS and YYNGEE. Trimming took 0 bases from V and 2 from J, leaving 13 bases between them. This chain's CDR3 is CASSVAAGRNTDTQYF. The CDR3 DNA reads TGTGCCAGCAGCGTAGCCGCGGGACGAAACACAGATACGCAGTATTTT.

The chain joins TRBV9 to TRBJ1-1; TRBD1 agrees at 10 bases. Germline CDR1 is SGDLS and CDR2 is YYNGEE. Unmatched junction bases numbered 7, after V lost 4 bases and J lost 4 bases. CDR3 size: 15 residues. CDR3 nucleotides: TGTGCCAGCAGCCTCAGGACAGGGGGTCTCACTGAAGCTTTCTTT. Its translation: CASSLRTGGLTEAFF.

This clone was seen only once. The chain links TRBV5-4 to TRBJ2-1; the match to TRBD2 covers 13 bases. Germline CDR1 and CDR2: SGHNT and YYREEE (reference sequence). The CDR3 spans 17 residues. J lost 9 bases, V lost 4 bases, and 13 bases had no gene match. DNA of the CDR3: TGTGCCAGCAGCCGGGGGGGACTAGCGGGGAGAAGGGGTGAGCAGTTCTTC. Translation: CASSRGGLAGRRGEQFF.

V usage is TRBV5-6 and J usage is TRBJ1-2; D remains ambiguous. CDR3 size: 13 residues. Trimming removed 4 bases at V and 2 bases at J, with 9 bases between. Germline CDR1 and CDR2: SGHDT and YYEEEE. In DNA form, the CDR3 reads TGTGCCAGCAGCATAGGAGGGAACTATGGCTACACCTTC. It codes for CASSIGGNYGYTF. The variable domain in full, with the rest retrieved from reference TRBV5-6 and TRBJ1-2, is DAGVTQSPTHLIKTRGQQVTLRCSPKSGHDTVSWYQQALGQGPQFIFQYYEEEERQRGNFPDRFSGHQFPNYSSELNVNALLLGDSALYLCASSIGGNYGYTFGSGTRLTVV.

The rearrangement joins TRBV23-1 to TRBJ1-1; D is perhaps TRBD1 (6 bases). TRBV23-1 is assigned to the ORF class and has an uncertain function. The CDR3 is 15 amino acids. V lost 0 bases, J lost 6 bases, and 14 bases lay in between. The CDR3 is CASSQSVGQLPEAFF. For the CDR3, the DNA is TGCGCCAGCAGTCAATCGGTCGGACAGCTACCTGAAGCTTTCTTT.

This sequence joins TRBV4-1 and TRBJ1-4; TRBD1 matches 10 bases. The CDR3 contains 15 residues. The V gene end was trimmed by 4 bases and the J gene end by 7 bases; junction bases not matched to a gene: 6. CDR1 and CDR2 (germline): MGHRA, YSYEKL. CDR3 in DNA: TGCGCCAGCAGCCCACCCGGGACAGGGGCTGAAAAACTGTTTTTT. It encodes CASSPPGTGAEKLFF.